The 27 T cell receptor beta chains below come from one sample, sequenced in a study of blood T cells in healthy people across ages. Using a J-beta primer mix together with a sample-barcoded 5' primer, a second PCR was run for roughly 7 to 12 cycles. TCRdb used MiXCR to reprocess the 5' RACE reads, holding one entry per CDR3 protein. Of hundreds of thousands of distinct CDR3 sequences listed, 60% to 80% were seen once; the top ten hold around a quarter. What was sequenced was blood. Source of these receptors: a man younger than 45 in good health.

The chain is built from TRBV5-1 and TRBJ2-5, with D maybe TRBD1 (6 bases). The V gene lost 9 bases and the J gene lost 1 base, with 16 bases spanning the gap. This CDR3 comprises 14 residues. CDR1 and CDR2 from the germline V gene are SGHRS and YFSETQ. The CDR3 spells CATNEAGVQETQYF. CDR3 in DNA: TGCGCCACGAATGAAGCAGGGGTCCAAGAGACCCAGTACTTC.

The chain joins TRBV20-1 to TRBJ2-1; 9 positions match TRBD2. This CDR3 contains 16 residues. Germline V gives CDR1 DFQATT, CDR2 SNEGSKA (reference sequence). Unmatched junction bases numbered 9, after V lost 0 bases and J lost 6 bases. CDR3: CSARDGGGGGGNEQFF. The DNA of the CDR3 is TGCAGTGCTAGAGATGGGGGCGGGGGGGGTGGCAATGAGCAGTTCTTC.

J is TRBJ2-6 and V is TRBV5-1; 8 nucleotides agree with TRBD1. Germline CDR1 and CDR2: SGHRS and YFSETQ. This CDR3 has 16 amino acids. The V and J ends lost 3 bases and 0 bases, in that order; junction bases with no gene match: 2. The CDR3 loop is CASSWDRYSGANVLTF. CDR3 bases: TGCGCCAGCAGCTGGGACAGGTACTCTGGGGCCAACGTCCTGACTTTC.

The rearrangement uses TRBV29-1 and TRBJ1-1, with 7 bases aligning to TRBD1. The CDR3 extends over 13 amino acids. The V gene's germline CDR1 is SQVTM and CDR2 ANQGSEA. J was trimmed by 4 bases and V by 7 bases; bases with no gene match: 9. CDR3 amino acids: CSAATGLGTEAFF. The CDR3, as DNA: TGCAGCGCCGCGACAGGGCTCGGCACTGAAGCTTTCTTT.

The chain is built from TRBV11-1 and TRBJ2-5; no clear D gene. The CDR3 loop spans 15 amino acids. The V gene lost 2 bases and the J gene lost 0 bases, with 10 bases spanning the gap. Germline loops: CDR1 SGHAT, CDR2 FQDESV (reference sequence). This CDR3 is CASSLSLGHQETQYF. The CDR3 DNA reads TGTGCCAGCAGCTTAAGCCTAGGCCACCAAGAGACCCAGTACTTC. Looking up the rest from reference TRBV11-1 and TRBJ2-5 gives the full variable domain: EAEVAQSPRYKITEKSQAVAFWCDPISGHATLYWYRQILGQGPELLVQFQDESVVDDSQLPKDRFSAERLKGVDSTLKIQPAELGDSAMYLCASSLSLGHQETQYFGPGTRLLVL.

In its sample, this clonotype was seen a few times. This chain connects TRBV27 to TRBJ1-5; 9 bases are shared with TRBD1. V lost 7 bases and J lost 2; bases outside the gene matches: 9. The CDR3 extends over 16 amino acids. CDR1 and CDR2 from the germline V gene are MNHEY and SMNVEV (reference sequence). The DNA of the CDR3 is TGTGCCAGCACTCCGGGACAGGGCGTCCGCAATCAGCCCCAGCATTTT. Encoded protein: CASTPGQGVRNQPQHF.

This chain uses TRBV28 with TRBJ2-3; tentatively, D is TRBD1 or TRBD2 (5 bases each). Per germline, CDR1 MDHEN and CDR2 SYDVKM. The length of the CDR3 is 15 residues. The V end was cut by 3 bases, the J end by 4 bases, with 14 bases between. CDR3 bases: TGTGCCAGCAGTTTCGTTCGGGGCACCGCAGATACGCAGTATTTT. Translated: CASSFVRGTADTQYF.

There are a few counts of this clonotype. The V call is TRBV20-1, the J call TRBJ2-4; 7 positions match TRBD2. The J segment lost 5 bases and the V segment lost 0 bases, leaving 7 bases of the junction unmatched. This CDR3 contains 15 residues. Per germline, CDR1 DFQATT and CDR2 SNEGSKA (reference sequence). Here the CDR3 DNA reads TGCAGTGCTAGAGATCGAGGGAGGGGACAAAACATTCAGTACTTC. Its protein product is CSARDRGRGQNIQYF.

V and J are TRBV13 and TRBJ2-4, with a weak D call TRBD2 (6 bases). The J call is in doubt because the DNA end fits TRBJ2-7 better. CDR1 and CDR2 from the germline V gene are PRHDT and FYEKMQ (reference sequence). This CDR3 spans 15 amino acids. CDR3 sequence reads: CASSLVGGEAYEQYF. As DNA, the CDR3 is TGTGCCAGCAGCTTAGTAGGAGGGGAGGCCTACGAGCAGTACTTC.

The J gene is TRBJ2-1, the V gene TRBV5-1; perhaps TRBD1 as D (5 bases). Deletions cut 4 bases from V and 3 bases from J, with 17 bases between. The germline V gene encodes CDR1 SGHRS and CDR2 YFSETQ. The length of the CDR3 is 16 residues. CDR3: CASSHDSFFVYNEQFF. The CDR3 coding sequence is TGCGCCAGCAGCCATGACAGTTTTTTTGTCTACAATGAGCAGTTCTTC.

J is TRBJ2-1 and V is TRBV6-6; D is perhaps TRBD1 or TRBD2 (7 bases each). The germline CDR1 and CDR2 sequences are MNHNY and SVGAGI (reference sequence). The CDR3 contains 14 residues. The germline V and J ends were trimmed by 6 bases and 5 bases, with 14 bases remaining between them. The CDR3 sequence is CASRTGREHNEQFF. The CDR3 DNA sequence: TGTGCCAGCAGGACAGGGAGGGAACACAATGAGCAGTTCTTC.

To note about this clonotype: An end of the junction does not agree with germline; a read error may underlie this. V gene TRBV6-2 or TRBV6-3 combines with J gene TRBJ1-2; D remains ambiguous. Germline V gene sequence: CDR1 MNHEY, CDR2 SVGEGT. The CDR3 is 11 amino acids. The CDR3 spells CAGSYSRGYTF. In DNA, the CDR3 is TGTGCCGGCAGTTACTCAAGGGGCTACACCTTC.

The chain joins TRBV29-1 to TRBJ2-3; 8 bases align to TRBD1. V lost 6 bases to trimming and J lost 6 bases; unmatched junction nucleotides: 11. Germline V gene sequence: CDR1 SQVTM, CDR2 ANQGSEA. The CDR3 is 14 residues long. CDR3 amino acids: CSVRTGQITDTQYF. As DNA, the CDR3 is TGCAGCGTGCGGACAGGGCAGATAACGGATACGCAGTATTTT.

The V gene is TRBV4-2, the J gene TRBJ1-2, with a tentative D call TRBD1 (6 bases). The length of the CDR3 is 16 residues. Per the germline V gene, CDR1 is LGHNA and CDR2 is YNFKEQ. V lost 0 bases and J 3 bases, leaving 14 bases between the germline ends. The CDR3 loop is CASSQDLEAGDYGYTF. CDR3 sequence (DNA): TGTGCCAGCAGCCAAGATTTGGAGGCAGGGGACTATGGCTACACCTTC.

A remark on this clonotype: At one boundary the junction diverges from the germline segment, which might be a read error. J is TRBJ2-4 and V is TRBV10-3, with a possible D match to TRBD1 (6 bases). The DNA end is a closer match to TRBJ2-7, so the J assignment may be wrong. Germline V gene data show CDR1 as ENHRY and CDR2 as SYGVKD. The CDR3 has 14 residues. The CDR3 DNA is TGTGCCGTCAGCGAGGGACAAAGCCCCCACGAGCAGTACTTC. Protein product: CAVSEGQSPHEQYF.

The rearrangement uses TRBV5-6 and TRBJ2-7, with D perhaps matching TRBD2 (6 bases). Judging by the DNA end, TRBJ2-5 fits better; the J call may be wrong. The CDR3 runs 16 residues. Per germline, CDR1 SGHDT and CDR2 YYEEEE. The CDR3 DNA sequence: TGTGCCAGCAGCTTGGCCGTAGAGTGGAGGGCGGAGACCCAGTACTTC. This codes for CASSLAVEWRAETQYF.

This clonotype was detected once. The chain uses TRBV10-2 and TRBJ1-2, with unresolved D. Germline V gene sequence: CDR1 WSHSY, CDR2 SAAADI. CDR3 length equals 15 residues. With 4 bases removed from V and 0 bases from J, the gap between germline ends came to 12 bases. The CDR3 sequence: CASSATYQSNYGYTF. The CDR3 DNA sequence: TGCGCCAGCAGTGCCACCTACCAGTCTAACTATGGCTACACCTTC.

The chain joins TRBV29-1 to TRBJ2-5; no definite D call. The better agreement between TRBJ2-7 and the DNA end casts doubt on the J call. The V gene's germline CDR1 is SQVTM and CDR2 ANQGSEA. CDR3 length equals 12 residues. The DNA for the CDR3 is TGCAGCGTTTGGACGGACTCCTACGAGCAGTACTTC. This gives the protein CSVWTDSYEQYF.

DNA of the CDR3: TGCAGTGCCCCCCAGTGGGCCAGGGGGCTCGATCAGCCCCAGCATTTT. This translates into CSAPQWARGLDQPQHF. The chain recombines TRBV20-1 with TRBJ1-5; 8 positions agree with TRBD1. Germline V gives CDR1 DFQATT, CDR2 SNEGSKA (reference sequence). Losses at the gene ends were 6 bases for V and 5 bases for J; bases not matched to a gene: 15. The CDR3 sequence is 16 residues long.

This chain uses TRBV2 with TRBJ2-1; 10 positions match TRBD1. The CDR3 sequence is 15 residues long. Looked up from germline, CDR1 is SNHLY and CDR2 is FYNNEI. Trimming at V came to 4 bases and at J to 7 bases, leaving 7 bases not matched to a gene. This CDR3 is CASSGTGGVWNEQFF. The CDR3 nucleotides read TGTGCCAGCAGTGGGACAGGGGGGGTTTGGAATGAGCAGTTCTTC.

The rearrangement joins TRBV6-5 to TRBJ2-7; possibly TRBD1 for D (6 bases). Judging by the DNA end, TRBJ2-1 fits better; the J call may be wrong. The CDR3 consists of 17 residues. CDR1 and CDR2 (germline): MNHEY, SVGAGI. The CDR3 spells CASSYSSPDSEFNEQFF. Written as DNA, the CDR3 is TGTGCCAGCAGTTACTCGTCCCCGGACAGCGAATTCAATGAGCAGTTCTTC.

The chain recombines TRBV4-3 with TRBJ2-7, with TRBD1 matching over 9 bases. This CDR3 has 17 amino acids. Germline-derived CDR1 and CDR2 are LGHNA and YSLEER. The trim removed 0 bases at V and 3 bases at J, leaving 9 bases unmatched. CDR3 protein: CASSQDNAGQGIYEQYF. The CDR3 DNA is TGCGCCAGCAGCCAAGATAACGCAGGACAGGGGATCTACGAGCAGTACTTC.

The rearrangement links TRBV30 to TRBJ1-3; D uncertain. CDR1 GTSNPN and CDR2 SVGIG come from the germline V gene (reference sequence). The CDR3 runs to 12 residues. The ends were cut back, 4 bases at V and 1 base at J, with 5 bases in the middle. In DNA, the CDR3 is TGTGCCTGGACGGGTTCTGGAAACACCATATATTTT. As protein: CAWTGSGNTIYF.

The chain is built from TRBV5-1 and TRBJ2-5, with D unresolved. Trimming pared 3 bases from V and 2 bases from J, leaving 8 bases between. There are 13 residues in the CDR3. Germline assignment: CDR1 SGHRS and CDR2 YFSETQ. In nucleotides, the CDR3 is TGCGCCAGCAGCTCGACAAATCAAGAGACCCAGTACTTC. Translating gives CASSSTNQETQYF.

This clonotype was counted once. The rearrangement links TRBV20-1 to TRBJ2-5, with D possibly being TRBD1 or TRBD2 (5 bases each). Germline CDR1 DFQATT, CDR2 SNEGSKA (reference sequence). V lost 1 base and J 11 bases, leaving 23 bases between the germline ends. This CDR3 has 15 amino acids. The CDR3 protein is CSARARESPYNEQYF. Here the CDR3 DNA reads TGCAGTGCTAGAGCCAGGGAGTCCCCCTACAATGAGCAGTACTTC.

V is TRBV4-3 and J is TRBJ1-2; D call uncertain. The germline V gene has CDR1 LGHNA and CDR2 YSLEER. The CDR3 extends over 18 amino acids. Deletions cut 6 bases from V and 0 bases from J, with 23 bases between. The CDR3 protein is CASSLRVAATASNYGYTF. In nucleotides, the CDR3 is TGCGCCAGCAGTCTCCGGGTGGCAGCGACTGCTTCTAACTATGGCTACACCTTC.

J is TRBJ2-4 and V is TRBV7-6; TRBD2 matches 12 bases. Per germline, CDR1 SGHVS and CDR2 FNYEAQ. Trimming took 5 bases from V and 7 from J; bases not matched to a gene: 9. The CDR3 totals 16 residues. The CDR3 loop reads CASSLASGGARNIQYF. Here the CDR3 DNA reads TGTGCCAGCAGCCTGGCTAGCGGGGGGGCCCGGAACATTCAGTACTTC.